This TCR beta chain appears in the sequencing data of a study of T cells after posttransplantation cyclophosphamide. The study, taken as a whole, reports: Donor CD8+ memory clones often dominated recipient blood repertoires at later times. Recipient CMV seropositivity and CMV reactivation strongly tracked TRB clonality.

Measured with immunoSEQ multiplex PCR; TCRdb has only the in-frame clones, and not every one. The record shows roughly 10,000 clones for this sample, with no singletons present. The CDR3 loop spans 14 amino acids. The germline V gene has CDR1 LNHDA and CDR2 SQIVND (reference sequence). Trimming at V came to 8 bases and at J to 6 bases, leaving 10 bases not matched to a gene. Treatment was busulfan-fludarabine conditioning, a marrow graft, and cyclophosphamide on days +3 and +4. This clone is medium-sized in the sample. Antigen unknown. This receptor was taken from a male patient between 45 and 60 years old who received an allogeneic stem cell transplant from a related donor and was CMV-positive. Some T cells may have come from the graft donor. The chain carries TRBV19 and TRBJ1-2; 9 bases fit TRBD1. The material was PBMCs, obtained about 350 days after allogeneic stem cell transplant with posttransplant cyclophosphamide. The CDR3 DNA reads as TGTGCCAGTCGAGAGACAGGGGGGAATGATGGCTACACCTTC. It is translated as CASRETGGNDGYTF.